This TCR beta chain was recorded in a study of T cells in women clearing cervical HPV infection. Study details: Controls were women whose single incident HPV16 infection cleared within 12 months without precancer or cancer.

Prevalent HPV16 infections were excluded; only incident single HPV16 infections included. Broader study findings: Timing of associations relative to infection is unclear; T-cell subsets were not isolated. CIN3+ cases had significantly higher TCR repertoire richness than controls, but evenness did not differ.

Here immunoSEQ multiplex PCR was the method, and the copy in TCRdb shows in-frame clones only, minus some. The sample includes about 48,000 clones. Germline CDR1 and CDR2: LNHDA and SQIVND (reference sequence). Trimming took off 7 bases at V and 3 bases at J, with 10 bases between the two ends. The CDR3 loop spans 14 amino acids. Note on this clone: What it recognizes is unknown. The CDR3 goes on 3 residues after the read ends, and that part is filled in from the germline J gene.

The sequenced material came from blood buffy coat. This sequence was found in a woman aged 18-70 years with a cervical HPV16 infection that either progressed to CIN3+ or cleared (not recorded which). V usage is TRBV19 and J usage is TRBJ1-6; D remains unclear. The covered CDR3 bases are TGTGCCAGTACCGCGGATAACTATAATTCACCC. It is translated as CASTADNYNSP. The whole CDR3 reads CASTADNYNSPLHF.